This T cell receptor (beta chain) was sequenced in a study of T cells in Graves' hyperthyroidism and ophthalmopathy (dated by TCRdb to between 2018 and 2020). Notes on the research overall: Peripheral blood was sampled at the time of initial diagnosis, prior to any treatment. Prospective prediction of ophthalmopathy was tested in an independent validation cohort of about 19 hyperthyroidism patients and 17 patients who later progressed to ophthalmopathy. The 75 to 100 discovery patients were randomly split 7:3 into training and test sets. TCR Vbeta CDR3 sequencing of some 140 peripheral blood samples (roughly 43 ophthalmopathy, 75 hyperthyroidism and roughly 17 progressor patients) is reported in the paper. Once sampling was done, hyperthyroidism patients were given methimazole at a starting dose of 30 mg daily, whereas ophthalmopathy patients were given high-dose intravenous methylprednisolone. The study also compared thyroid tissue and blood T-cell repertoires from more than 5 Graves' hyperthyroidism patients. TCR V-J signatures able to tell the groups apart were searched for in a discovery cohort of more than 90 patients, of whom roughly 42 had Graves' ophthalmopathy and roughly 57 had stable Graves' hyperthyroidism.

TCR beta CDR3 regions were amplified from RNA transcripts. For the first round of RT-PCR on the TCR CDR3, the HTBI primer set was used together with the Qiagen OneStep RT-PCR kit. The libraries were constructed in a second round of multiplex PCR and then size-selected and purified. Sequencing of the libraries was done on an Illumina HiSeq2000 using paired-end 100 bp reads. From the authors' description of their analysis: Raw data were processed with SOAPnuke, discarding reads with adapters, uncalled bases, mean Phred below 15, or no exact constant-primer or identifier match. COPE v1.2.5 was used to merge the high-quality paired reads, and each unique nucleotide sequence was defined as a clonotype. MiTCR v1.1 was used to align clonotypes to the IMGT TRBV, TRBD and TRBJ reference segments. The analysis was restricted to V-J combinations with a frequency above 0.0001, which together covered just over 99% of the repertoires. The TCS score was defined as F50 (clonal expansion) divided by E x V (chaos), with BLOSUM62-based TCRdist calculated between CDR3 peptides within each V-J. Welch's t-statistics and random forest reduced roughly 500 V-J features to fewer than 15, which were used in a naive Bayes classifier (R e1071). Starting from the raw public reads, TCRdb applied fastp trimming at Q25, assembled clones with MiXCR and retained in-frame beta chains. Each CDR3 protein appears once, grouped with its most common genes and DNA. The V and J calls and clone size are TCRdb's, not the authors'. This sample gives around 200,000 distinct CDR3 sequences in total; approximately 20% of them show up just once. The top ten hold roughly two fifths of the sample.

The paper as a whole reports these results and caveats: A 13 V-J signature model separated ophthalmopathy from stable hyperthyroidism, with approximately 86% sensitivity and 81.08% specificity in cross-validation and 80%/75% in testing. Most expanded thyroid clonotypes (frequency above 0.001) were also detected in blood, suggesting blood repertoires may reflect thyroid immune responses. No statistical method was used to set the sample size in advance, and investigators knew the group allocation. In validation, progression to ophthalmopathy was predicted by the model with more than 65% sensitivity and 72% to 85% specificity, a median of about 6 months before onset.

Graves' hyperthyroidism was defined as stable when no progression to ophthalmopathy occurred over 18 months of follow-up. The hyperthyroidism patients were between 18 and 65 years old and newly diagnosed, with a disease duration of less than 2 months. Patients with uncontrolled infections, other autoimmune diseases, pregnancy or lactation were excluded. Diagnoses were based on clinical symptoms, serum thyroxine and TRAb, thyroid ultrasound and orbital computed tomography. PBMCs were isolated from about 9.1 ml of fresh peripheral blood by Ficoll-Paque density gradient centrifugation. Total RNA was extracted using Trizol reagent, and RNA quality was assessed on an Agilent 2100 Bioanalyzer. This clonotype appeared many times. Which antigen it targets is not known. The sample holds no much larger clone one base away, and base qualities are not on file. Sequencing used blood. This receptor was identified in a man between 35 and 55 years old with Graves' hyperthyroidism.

The sequenced DNA: TGTGCCAGCAGCGAGCCAGGGACGGCTTTCGGAGACACCTTC. Translated, it reads CASSEPGTAFGDTF. This chain joins TRBV28 to TRBJ1-2; TRBD1 might be the D gene, on 5 matching bases. The V end loses 6 bases and the J end loses 12 bases, and a stretch of 23 bases separates them. From the cysteine up to the phenylalanine, the CDR3 has a length of 14 residues. The sequence is cut down to CDR3 DNA, 42 bases in frame from base 1. In the germline V gene, CDR1 corresponds to MDHEN and CDR2 to SYDVKM.